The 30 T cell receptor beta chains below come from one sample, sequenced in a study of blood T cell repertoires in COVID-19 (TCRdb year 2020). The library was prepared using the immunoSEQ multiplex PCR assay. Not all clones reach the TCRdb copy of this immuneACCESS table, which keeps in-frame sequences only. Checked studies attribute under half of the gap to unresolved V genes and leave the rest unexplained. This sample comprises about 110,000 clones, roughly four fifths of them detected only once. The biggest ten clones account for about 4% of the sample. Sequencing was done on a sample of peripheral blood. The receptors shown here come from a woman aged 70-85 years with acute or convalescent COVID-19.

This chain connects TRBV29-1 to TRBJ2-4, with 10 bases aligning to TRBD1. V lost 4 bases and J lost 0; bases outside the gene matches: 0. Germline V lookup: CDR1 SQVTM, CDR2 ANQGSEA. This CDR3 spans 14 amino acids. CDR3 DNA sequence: TGCAGCGTTGGGGACAGGGGAGCCAAAAACATTCAGTACTTC. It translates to CSVGDRGAKNIQYF.

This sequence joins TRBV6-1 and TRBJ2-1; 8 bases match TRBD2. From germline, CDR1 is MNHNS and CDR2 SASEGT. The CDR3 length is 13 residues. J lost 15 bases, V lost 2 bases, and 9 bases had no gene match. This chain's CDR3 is CASSELDGRDSFF. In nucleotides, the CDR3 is TGTGCCAGCAGTGAATTAGACGGGAGGGATTCGTTCTTC.

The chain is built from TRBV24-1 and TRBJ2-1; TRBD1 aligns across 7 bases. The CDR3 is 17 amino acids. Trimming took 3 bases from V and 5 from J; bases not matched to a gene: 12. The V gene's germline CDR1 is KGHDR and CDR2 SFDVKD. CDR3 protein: CATSDSYRGLFDNEQFF. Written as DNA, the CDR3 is TGTGCCACCAGTGATAGTTACAGGGGCCTCTTCGACAATGAGCAGTTCTTC.

CDR3 coding DNA: TGTGCCAGCATGCCGTCGGACAGGGGGCGGAACACTGAAGCTTTCTTT. Amino acids: CASMPSDRGRNTEAFF. The chain recombines TRBV9 with TRBJ1-1; 11 bases agree with TRBD1. Germline CDR1 and CDR2: SGDLS and YYNGEE. Trimming cost V 6 bases and J 1 base; bases outside gene matches: 8. The CDR3 extends over 16 amino acids.

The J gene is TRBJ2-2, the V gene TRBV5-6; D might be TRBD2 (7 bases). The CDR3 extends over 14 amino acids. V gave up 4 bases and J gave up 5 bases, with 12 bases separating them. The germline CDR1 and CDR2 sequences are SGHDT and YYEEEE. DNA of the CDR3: TGTGCCAGCAGCAACGGGGGGCGGACCGGGGAGCTGTTTTTT. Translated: CASSNGGRTGELFF.

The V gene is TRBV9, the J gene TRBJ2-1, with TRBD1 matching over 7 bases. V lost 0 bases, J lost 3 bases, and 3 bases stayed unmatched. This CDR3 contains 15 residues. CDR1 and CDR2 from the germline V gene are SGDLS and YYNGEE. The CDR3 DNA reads TGTGCCAGCAGCGTAGAGGGGGCTAACTACAATGAGCAGTTCTTC. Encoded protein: CASSVEGANYNEQFF.

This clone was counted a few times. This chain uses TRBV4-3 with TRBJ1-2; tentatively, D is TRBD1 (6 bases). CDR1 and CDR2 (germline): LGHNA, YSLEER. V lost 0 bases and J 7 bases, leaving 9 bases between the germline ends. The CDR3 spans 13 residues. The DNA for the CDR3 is TGCGCCAGCAGCCAAGAGGGGGCGGGTGGCTACACCTTC. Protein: CASSQEGAGGYTF.

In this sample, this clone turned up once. This CDR3 reads CASSPSGSTDTQYF. CDR3 sequence (DNA): TGCGCCAGCAGCCCTAGCGGGAGCACAGATACGCAGTATTTT. The V call is TRBV5-1, the J call TRBJ2-3; 8 bases match TRBD2. V was pared by 4 bases and J by 0 bases, with 1 base of the junction left unmatched. CDR3 length equals 14 residues. Per the germline V gene, CDR1 is SGHRS and CDR2 is YFSETQ.

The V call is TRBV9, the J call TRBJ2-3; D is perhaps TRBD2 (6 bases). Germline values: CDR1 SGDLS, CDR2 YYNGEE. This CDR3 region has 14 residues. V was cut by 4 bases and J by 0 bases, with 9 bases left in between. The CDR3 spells CASSYSGSTDTQYF. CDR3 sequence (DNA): TGTGCCAGCAGCTATAGCGGCAGCACAGATACGCAGTATTTT. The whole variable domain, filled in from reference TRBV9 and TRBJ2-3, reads DSGVTQTPKHLITATGQRVTLRCSPRSGDLSVYWYQQSLDQGLQFLIQYYNGEERAKGNILERFSAQQFPDLHSELNLSSLELGDSALYFCASSYSGSTDTQYFGPGTRLTVL.

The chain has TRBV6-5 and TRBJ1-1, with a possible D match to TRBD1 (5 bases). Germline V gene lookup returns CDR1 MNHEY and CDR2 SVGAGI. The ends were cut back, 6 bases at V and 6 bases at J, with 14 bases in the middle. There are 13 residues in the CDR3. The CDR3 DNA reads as TGTGCCAGCAGGATCTCGATAGGGGCTGAAGCTTTCTTT. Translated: CASRISIGAEAFF.

CDR3 sequence (DNA): TGTGCCAGCTCACCACCCAGTAATTATGGCTACACCTTC. This gives the protein CASSPPSNYGYTF. This chain uses TRBV18 with TRBJ1-2; no clear D gene. V lost 0 bases to trimming and J lost 5 bases, with 7 bases between them. CDR3 size: 13 residues. Germline V gene data show CDR1 as KGHSH and CDR2 as LQKENI.

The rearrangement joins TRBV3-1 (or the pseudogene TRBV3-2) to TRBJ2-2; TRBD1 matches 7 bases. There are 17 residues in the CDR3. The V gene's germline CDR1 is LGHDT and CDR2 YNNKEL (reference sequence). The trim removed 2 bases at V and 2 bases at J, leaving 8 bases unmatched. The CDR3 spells CASSQNYRGANTGELFF. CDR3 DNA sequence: TGTGCCAGCAGCCAAAACTACAGGGGCGCTAACACCGGGGAGCTGTTTTTT.

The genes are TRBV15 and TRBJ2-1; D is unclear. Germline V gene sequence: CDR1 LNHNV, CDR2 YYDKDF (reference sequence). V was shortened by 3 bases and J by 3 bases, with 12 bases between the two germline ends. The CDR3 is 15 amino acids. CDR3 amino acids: CATSSDSISYNEQFF. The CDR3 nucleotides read TGTGCCACCAGCAGTGACTCAATAAGCTACAATGAGCAGTTCTTC. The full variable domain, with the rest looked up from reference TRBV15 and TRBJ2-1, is DAMVIQNPRYQVTQFGKPVTLSCSQTLNHNVMYWYQQKSSQAPKLLFHYYDKDFNNEADTPDNFQSRRPNTSFCFLDIRSPGLGDTAMYLCATSSDSISYNEQFFGPGTRLTVL.

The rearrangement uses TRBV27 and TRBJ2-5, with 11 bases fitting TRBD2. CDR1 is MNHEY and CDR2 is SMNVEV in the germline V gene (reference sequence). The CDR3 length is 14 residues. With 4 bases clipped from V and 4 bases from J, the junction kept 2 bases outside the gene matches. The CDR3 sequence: CASSSLAGGETQYF. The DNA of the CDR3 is TGTGCCAGCAGTTCTCTAGCGGGAGGAGAGACCCAGTACTTC.

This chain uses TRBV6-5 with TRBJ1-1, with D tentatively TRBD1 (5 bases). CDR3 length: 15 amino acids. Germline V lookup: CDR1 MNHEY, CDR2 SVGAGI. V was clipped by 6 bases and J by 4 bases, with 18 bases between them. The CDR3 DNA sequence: TGTGCCAGCAGACCTCGTAGGGGAGGGAGCACTGAAGCTTTCTTT. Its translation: CASRPRRGGSTEAFF.

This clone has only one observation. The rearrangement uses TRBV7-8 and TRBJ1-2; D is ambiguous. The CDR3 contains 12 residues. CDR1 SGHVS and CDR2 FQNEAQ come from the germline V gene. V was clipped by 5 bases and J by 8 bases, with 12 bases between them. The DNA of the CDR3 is TGTGCCAGCAGCCCGCTCGGGGAAGGCTACACCTTC. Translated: CASSPLGEGYTF.

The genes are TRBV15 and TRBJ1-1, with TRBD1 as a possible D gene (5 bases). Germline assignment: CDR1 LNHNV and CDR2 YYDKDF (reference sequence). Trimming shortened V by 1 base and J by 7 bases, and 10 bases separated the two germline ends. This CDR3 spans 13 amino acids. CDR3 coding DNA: TGTGCCACCAGCAGAGCGGGGGGGGTTGAAGCTTTCTTT. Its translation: CATSRAGGVEAFF.

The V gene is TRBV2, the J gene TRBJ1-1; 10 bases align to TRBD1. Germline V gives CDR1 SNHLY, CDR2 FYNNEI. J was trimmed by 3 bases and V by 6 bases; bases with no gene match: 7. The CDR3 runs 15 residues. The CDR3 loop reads CASRSGQGEHTEAFF. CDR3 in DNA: TGTGCCAGCAGGTCCGGACAGGGGGAGCACACTGAAGCTTTCTTT.

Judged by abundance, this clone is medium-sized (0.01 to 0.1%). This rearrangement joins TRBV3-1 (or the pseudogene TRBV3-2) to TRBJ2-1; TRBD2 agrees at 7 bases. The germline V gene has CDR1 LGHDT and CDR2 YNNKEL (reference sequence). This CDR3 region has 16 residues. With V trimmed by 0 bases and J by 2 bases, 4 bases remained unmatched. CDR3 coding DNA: TGTGCCAGCAGCCAAGAGGGGACTATTGCCTACAATGAGCAGTTCTTC. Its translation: CASSQEGTIAYNEQFF.

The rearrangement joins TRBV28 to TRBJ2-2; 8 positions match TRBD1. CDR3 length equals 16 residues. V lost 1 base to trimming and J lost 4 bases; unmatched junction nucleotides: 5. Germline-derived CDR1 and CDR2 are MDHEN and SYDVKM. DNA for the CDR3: TGTGCCAGCAGTTTATACTCCGGGACAGGCACCGGGGAGCTGTTTTTT. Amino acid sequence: CASSLYSGTGTGELFF.

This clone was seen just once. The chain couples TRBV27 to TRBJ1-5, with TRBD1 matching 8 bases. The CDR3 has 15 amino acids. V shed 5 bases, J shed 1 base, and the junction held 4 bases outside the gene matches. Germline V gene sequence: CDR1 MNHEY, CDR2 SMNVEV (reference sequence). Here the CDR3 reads CASSPRQGSNQPQHF. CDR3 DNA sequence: TGTGCCAGCAGTCCTCGACAGGGGAGCAATCAGCCCCAGCATTTT.

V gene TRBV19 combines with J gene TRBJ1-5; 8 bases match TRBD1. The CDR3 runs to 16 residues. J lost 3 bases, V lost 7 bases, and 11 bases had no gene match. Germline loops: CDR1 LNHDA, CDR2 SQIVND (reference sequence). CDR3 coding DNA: TGTGCCAGTACAGACAGGGGCTCGAGGATCAATCAGCCCCAGCATTTT. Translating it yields CASTDRGSRINQPQHF.

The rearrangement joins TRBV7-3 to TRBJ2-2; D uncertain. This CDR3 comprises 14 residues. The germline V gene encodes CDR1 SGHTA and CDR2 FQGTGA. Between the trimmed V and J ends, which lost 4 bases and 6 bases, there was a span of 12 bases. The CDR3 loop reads CASSSHTFAGELFF. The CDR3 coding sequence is TGTGCCAGCAGCTCCCACACCTTCGCCGGGGAGCTGTTTTTT.

The CDR3 DNA sequence: TGTGCCAGCAGCCAGGGGGGCTATACGCAGTATTTT. Residues: CASSQGGYTQYF. V gene TRBV7-2 combines with J gene TRBJ2-3; TRBD1 is a possible D gene (7 bases). Trimming removed 5 bases at V and 7 bases at J, with 10 bases between. Germline values: CDR1 SGHTA, CDR2 FQGNSA. This CDR3 has 12 residues. Combining the CDR3 with reference TRBV7-2 and TRBJ2-3 gives the whole variable domain GAGVSQSPSNKVTEKGKDVELRCDPISGHTALYWYRQSLGQGLEFLIYFQGNSAPDKSGLPSDRFSAERTGGSVSTLTIQRTQQEDSAVYLCASSQGGYTQYFGPGTRLTVL.

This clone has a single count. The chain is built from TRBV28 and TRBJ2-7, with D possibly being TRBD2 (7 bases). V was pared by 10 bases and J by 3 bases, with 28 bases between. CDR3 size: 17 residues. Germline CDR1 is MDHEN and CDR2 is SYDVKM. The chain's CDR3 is CATRGRAGTQGGYEQYF. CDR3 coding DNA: TGTGCCACCCGGGGGAGGGCGGGGACACAGGGTGGCTACGAGCAGTACTTC.

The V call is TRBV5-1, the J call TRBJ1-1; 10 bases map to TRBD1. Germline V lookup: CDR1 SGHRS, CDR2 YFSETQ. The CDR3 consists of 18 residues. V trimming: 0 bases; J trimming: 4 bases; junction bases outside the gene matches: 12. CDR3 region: CASSLELRQGASSTEAFF. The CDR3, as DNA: TGCGCCAGCAGCTTGGAGTTGAGACAGGGGGCATCGAGCACTGAAGCTTTCTTT.

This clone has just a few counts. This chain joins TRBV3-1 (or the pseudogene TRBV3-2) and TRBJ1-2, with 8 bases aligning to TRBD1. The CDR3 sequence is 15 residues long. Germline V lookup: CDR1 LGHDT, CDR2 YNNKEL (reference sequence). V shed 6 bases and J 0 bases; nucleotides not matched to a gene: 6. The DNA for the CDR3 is TGTGCCAGCAGTTTACAGGGGGTAGCTAACTATGGCTACACCTTC. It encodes CASSLQGVANYGYTF.

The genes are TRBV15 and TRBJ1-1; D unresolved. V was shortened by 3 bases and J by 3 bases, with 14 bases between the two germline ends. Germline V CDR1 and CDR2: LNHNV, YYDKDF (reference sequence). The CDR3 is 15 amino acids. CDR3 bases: TGTGCCACCAGCAGCCCCTCTTCGGTGGACACTGAAGCTTTCTTT. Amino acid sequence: CATSSPSSVDTEAFF.

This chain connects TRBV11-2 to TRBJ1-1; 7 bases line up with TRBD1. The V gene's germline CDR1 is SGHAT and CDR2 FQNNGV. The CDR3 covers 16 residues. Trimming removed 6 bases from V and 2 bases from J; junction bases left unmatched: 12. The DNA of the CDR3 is TGTGCCAGCAGTCCTCGTCCGGGACAGAAAAACACTGAAGCTTTCTTT. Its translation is CASSPRPGQKNTEAFF.

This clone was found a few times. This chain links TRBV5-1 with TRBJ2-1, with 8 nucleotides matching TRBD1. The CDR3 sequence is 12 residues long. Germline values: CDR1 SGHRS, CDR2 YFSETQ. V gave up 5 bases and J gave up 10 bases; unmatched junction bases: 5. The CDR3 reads CASRPDRGEQFF. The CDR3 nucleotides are TGCGCCAGCAGACCCGACAGGGGCGAGCAGTTCTTC.